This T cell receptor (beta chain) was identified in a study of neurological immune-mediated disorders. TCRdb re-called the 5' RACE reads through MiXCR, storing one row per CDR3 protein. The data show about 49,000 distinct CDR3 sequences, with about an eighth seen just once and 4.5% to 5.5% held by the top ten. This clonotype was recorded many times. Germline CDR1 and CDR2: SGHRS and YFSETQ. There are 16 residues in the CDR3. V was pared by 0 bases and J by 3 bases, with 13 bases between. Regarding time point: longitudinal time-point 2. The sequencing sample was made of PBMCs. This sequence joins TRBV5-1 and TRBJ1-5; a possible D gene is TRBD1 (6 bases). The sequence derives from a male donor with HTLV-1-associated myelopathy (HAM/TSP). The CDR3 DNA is TGCGCCAGCAGCTTGGGGGTCGACAGGATCAATCAGCCCCAGCATTTT. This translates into CASSLGVDRINQPQHF.